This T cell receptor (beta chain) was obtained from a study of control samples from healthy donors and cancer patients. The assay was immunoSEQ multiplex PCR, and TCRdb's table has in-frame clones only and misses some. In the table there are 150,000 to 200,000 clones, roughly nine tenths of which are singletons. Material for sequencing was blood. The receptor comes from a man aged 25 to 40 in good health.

CDR3 in DNA: TGTGCCAGCAGCCTCCGGGACAGCCCCTACAATGAGCAGTTCTTC. Translated: CASSLRDSPYNEQFF. The chain couples TRBV7-8 to TRBJ2-1; 7 nucleotides line up with TRBD1. The CDR3 loop spans 15 amino acids. The V gene's germline CDR1 is SGHVS and CDR2 FQNEAQ. V lost 5 bases to trimming and J lost 2 bases; unmatched junction nucleotides: 6. Drawing the rest from reference TRBV7-8 and TRBJ2-1, the complete variable domain is GAGVSQSPRYKVAKRGQDVALRCDPISGHVSLFWYQQALGQGPEFLTYFQNEAQLDKSGLPSDRFFAERPEGSVSTLKIQRTQQEDSAVYLCASSLRDSPYNEQFFGPGTRLTVL.